Below, 31 T cell receptor beta chains from the same sample are listed, as sequenced in a study of blood T cell repertoires in COVID-19. Using immunoSEQ multiplex PCR, the repertoire was profiled, and TCRdb retains in-frame clones only, with some absent. The sample has 200,000 to 250,000 clones; 85% to 90% are singletons. Specimen: PBMCs or T cells enriched from blood (not recorded which). The receptors derive from a young man who had been exposed to COVID-19.

This chain links TRBV19 with TRBJ1-6; 7 nucleotides align to TRBD1. From germline, CDR1 is LNHDA and CDR2 SQIVND (reference sequence). With 8 bases clipped from V and 7 bases from J, the junction kept 8 bases outside the gene matches. CDR3 size: 14 residues. The CDR3 here is CASGTDTKNSPLHF. The CDR3, as DNA: TGTGCCAGTGGGACAGACACCAAAAATTCACCCCTCCACTTT.

The chain couples TRBV5-1 to TRBJ1-5; D possibly corresponds to TRBD1 (5 bases). The germline V and J ends were trimmed by 2 bases and 7 bases, with 10 bases remaining between them. There are 13 residues in the CDR3. Germline V gene data show CDR1 as SGHRS and CDR2 as YFSETQ. The CDR3 region has the DNA TGCGCCAGCAGCTTTTCGGGGGAGCAGCCCCAGCATTTT. Amino acids: CASSFSGEQPQHF.

The chain employs TRBV7-3 and TRBJ2-5, with a tentative D call TRBD1 (5 bases). The CDR3 has 13 amino acids. Trimming left V 5 bases short and J 5 bases short, with 12 bases between. Germline-derived CDR1 and CDR2 are SGHTA and FQGTGA. Written as DNA, the CDR3 is TGTGCCAGCAGCAAGGGGAATCGGGAGACCCAGTACTTC. This encodes CASSKGNRETQYF. The whole variable domain, remainder taken from reference TRBV7-3 and TRBJ2-5, is GAGVSQTPSNKVTEKGKYVELRCDPISGHTALYWYRQSLGQGPEFLIYFQGTGAADDSGLPNDRFFAVRPEGSVSTLKIQRTERGDSAVYLCASSKGNRETQYFGPGTRLLVL.

This chain uses TRBV15 with TRBJ2-3, with no clear D. This CDR3 has 16 amino acids. The V gene's germline CDR1 is LNHNV and CDR2 YYDKDF (reference sequence). V was cut by 0 bases and J by 2 bases, with 12 bases left in between. CDR3 sequence reads: CATSRDAAPTTDTQYF. In nucleotides, the CDR3 is TGTGCCACCAGCAGAGATGCGGCGCCTACCACAGATACGCAGTATTTT.

The chain links TRBV10-1 to TRBJ2-1; tentatively, D is TRBD2 (6 bases). Germline lookup yields CDR1 WNHNN and CDR2 SYGVQD (reference sequence). This CDR3 contains 13 residues. V lost 3 bases, J lost 7 bases, and 10 bases lay in between. The CDR3 DNA reads TGCGCCAGCAGTGAATCGGGGAGGAATGAGCAGTTCTTC. This encodes CASSESGRNEQFF.

For the CDR3, the DNA is TGTGCCAGCAGCCGGAGGGCGACTAGCGGCTCGGATGAGCAGTTCTTC. Translated: CASSRRATSGSDEQFF. The V call is TRBV7-9, the J call TRBJ2-1; 9 bases map to TRBD2. The junction had 13 bases not matched to a gene; V was cut back by 5 bases and J by 8 bases. Germline V CDR1 and CDR2: SEHNR, FQNEAQ (reference sequence). This CDR3 comprises 16 residues.

This chain connects TRBV2 to TRBJ2-2; 7 bases are a match to TRBD2. Germline V gives CDR1 SNHLY, CDR2 FYNNEI. V gave up 1 base and J gave up 2 bases; unmatched junction bases: 4. The CDR3 has 16 amino acids. For the CDR3, the DNA is TGTGCCAGCAGTGAAGGTGGGGGGGACAACACCGGGGAGCTGTTTTTT. It translates to CASSEGGGDNTGELFF.

This chain links TRBV19 with TRBJ1-6, with TRBD1 as a possible D gene (5 bases). Looked up from germline, CDR1 is LNHDA and CDR2 is SQIVND (reference sequence). The CDR3 consists of 14 residues. Trimming pared 9 bases from V and 2 bases from J, leaving 11 bases between. The CDR3 sequence is CASGGGTYNSPLHF. In nucleotides, the CDR3 is TGTGCCAGCGGGGGAGGCACCTATAATTCACCCCTCCACTTT. Together with reference TRBV19 and TRBJ1-6, the CDR3 gives the full variable domain: DGGITQSPKYLFRKEGQNVTLSCEQNLNHDAMYWYRQDPGQGLRLIYYSQIVNDFQKGDIAEGYSVSREKKESFPLTVTSAQKNPTAFYLCASGGGTYNSPLHFGNGTRLTVT.

The J gene is TRBJ2-5, the V gene TRBV4-1; maybe TRBD2 (5 bases). CDR1 and CDR2 (germline): MGHRA, YSYEKL. V was trimmed by 1 base and J by 5 bases, leaving 17 bases between them. The CDR3 contains 16 residues. The CDR3 DNA follows: TGCGCCAGCAGCCAAGTTGTTCGAGGGTCGGAGGAGACCCAGTACTTC. It translates to CASSQVVRGSEETQYF.

The chain employs TRBV2 and TRBJ1-5; D not resolved. This CDR3 comprises 13 residues. V dropped 2 bases and J dropped 9 bases, with 11 bases sitting between them. The germline gives CDR1 SNHLY, CDR2 FYNNEI. The CDR3 DNA reads TGTGCCAGCAGTGAAATCGGTTTCGGGCCCCAGCATTTT. Encoded protein: CASSEIGFGPQHF.

The genes are TRBV19 and TRBJ1-1; D might be TRBD1 (5 bases). Germline-derived CDR1 and CDR2 are LNHDA and SQIVND (reference sequence). The CDR3 runs to 17 residues. V lost 3 bases and J 1 base, leaving 18 bases between the germline ends. The CDR3 DNA follows: TGTGCCAGTAGTATGATTCCACCGCAAAGGGGGAACACTGAAGCTTTCTTT. This encodes CASSMIPPQRGNTEAFF.

The chain employs TRBV9 and TRBJ2-7; D possibly corresponds to TRBD1 (5 bases). The germline V and J ends were trimmed by 0 bases and 2 bases, with 9 bases remaining between them. Germline V gene lookup returns CDR1 SGDLS and CDR2 YYNGEE. The CDR3 extends over 14 amino acids. In DNA, the CDR3 is TGTGCCAGCAGCGTAGAGGCAGGGACCTACGAGCAGTACTTC. It yields the protein CASSVEAGTYEQYF.

V gene TRBV5-5 combines with J gene TRBJ2-7; a weak D match, TRBD2 (5 bases). The V and J ends lost 4 bases and 4 bases respectively, with 6 bases between them. Germline V CDR1 and CDR2: SGHKS, YYEKEE (reference sequence). The CDR3 sequence is 11 residues long. CDR3 nucleotides: TGTGCCAGCAGCCCGGGGTACGAGCAGTACTTC. Its protein product is CASSPGYEQYF.

This chain links TRBV6-6 with TRBJ2-5; D might be TRBD2 (7 bases). Trimming cost V 4 bases and J 2 bases, with 14 bases left between them. The CDR3 has 15 residues. From germline, CDR1 is MNHNY and CDR2 SVGAGI (reference sequence). The CDR3 loop reads CASSWSAGAQETQYF. CDR3 DNA: TGTGCCAGCAGTTGGAGCGCGGGGGCACAAGAGACCCAGTACTTC.

V is TRBV18 and J is TRBJ1-1; D gene uncertain. The CDR3 is made up of 13 amino acids. Deletions cut 5 bases from V and 3 bases from J, with 10 bases between. Germline CDR1 and CDR2: KGHSH and LQKENI. CDR3 protein: CASSSREDTEAFF. The CDR3 nucleotides read TGTGCCAGCTCATCAAGAGAGGACACTGAAGCTTTCTTT.

This clone was picked up a small number of times. V is TRBV10-1 and J is TRBJ2-5, with 9 bases identical to TRBD2. V was pared by 6 bases and J by 1 base, with 6 bases of the junction left unmatched. The CDR3 runs to 15 residues. Germline CDR1 is WNHNN and CDR2 is SYGVQD (reference sequence). The CDR3 spells CASSEGLARQETQYF. In DNA form, the CDR3 reads TGCGCCAGCAGCGAAGGACTAGCGCGCCAAGAGACCCAGTACTTC.

This chain connects TRBV6-2 or TRBV6-3 to TRBJ2-1; TRBD1 matches 7 bases. This CDR3 contains 15 residues. V was pared by 2 bases and J by 7 bases, with 8 bases of the junction left unmatched. CDR1 is MNHEY, CDR2 SVGEGT, per germline. CDR3 sequence (DNA): TGTGCCAGCAGTTACCCCAGGACAGGCGATAATGAGCAGTTCTTC. Amino acids: CASSYPRTGDNEQFF.

V and J are TRBV5-1 and TRBJ1-2; D is ambiguous. The V end was cut by 4 bases, the J end by 2 bases, with 12 bases between. Germline V gene data show CDR1 as SGHRS and CDR2 as YFSETQ. There are 14 residues in the CDR3. As DNA, the CDR3 is TGCGCCAGCAGCGCGGGAGTAGGCAACTATGGCTACACCTTC. It encodes CASSAGVGNYGYTF.

The V call is TRBV10-1, the J call TRBJ1-5; D not certain. Trimming took 2 bases from V and 8 from J, leaving 10 bases between them. CDR3 length equals 13 residues. The germline V gene encodes CDR1 WNHNN and CDR2 SYGVQD (reference sequence). The CDR3 coding sequence is TGCGCCAGCAGTGAGGAGGTCGGGAAGCCCCAGCATTTT. Encoded protein: CASSEEVGKPQHF.

The chain uses TRBV19 and TRBJ2-3; D remains ambiguous. The CDR3 length is 14 residues. Germline-derived CDR1 and CDR2 are LNHDA and SQIVND (reference sequence). V lost 3 bases, J lost 5 bases, and 12 bases lay in between. CDR3 sequence reads: CASSIDRSGDTQYF. The CDR3 DNA reads TGTGCCAGTAGTATTGATCGCTCGGGAGATACGCAGTATTTT.

As DNA, the CDR3 is TGTGCCAGCAGCTATCAGCGGGGCTCCGGAAACACCATATATTTT. It specifies CASSYQRGSGNTIYF. The chain links TRBV3-1 (or the pseudogene TRBV3-2) to TRBJ1-3; possibly TRBD1 for D (5 bases). This CDR3 is 15 amino acids long. Trimming cost V 5 bases and J 4 bases, with 15 bases left between them. Germline lookup yields CDR1 LGHDT and CDR2 YNNKEL (reference sequence).

CDR3 sequence: CASSPPGTGVAFF. Written as DNA, the CDR3 is TGTGCCAGCAGCCCGCCCGGGACAGGGGTGGCTTTCTTT. The chain joins TRBV9 to TRBJ1-1; 10 positions agree with TRBD1. With V trimmed by 4 bases and J by 11 bases, 8 bases remained unmatched. The CDR3 sequence is 13 residues long. Looked up from germline, CDR1 is SGDLS and CDR2 is YYNGEE.

The chain joins TRBV13 to TRBJ1-2; 7 bases fit TRBD1. Germline lookup yields CDR1 PRHDT and CDR2 FYEKMQ (reference sequence). CDR3 size: 14 residues. The J segment lost 4 bases and the V segment lost 1 base, leaving 3 bases of the junction unmatched. Here the CDR3 DNA reads TGTGCCAGCAGCTTAGCGGACAGGACCTATGGCTACACCTTC. This codes for CASSLADRTYGYTF.

Concerning this clone: This specimen includes other DNA sequences encoding the same CDR3. The chain employs TRBV5-1 and TRBJ2-5, with 8 bases lining up with TRBD2. J gave up 5 bases and V 1 base, and 1 base lay outside the gene matches. Germline CDR1 SGHRS, CDR2 YFSETQ. The CDR3 length is 13 residues. The CDR3 DNA follows: TGCGCCAGCAGCTTGCGGGGGGGTGAGACCCAGTACTTC. Protein sequence: CASSLRGGETQYF.

This chain uses TRBV4-1 with TRBJ2-2; D gene uncertain. This CDR3 spans 13 amino acids. The germline CDR1 and CDR2 sequences are MGHRA and YSYEKL. The V and J ends lost 0 bases and 8 bases respectively, with 7 bases between them. The CDR3 bases are TGCGCCAGCAGCCAAGATCCCCGGGGGGAGCTGTTTTTT. Translation gives CASSQDPRGELFF.

The chain combines TRBV7-9 with TRBJ2-3, with a possible D match to TRBD1 (5 bases). V was pared by 2 bases and J by 3 bases, with 6 bases between. The germline CDR1 and CDR2 sequences are SEHNR and FQNEAQ (reference sequence). The CDR3 has 13 amino acids. In DNA form, the CDR3 reads TGTGCCAGCAGCTTAAAGGGGACAGATACGCAGTATTTT. It is translated as CASSLKGTDTQYF.

In its sample, this clone was seen a few times. The rearrangement joins TRBV2 to TRBJ2-3; the D gene is possibly TRBD1 (5 bases). The CDR3 has 14 residues. V lost 3 bases, J lost 1 base, and 8 bases lay in between. Germline V gene lookup returns CDR1 SNHLY and CDR2 FYNNEI. CDR3 sequence reads: CASSEGLRTDTQYF. The CDR3 region has the DNA TGTGCCAGCAGTGAGGGGCTTCGCACAGATACGCAGTATTTT.

This clone was seen only a few times. J is TRBJ1-6 and V is TRBV10-3; 7 nucleotides agree with TRBD1. Trimming removed 6 bases from V and 5 bases from J; junction bases left unmatched: 4. This CDR3 comprises 14 residues. CDR1 and CDR2 from the germline V gene are ENHRY and SYGVKD. For the CDR3, the DNA is TGTGCCATCAGGTCCGGGACAGATAATTCACCCCTCCACTTT. Amino acids: CAIRSGTDNSPLHF.

The V gene is TRBV19, the J gene TRBJ1-6, with D possibly TRBD1 on 5 matching bases. The CDR3 consists of 14 residues. V lost 5 bases and J 9 bases, leaving 14 bases between the germline ends. Per the germline V gene, CDR1 is LNHDA and CDR2 is SQIVND (reference sequence). The CDR3 DNA is TGTGCCAGTAGTGTGGACACCGGTTTTTCACCCCTCCACTTT. Amino acid sequence: CASSVDTGFSPLHF.

The J gene is TRBJ2-1, the V gene TRBV2, with TRBD2 matching over 11 bases. V gave up 7 bases and J gave up 3 bases; unmatched junction bases: 5. Germline loops: CDR1 SNHLY, CDR2 FYNNEI. The CDR3 spans 15 residues. In nucleotides, the CDR3 is TGTGCCAGCAAAATAGGGACTAGCGGCTACAATGAGCAGTTCTTC. It specifies CASKIGTSGYNEQFF.

This clone came up once. The V gene is TRBV5-1, the J gene TRBJ2-1; TRBD2 aligns across 9 bases. Germline assignment: CDR1 SGHRS and CDR2 YFSETQ. With V trimmed by 2 bases and J by 1 base, 4 bases remained unmatched. CDR3 size: 16 residues. The CDR3 loop is CASSLSTSGSYNEQFF. CDR3 in DNA: TGCGCCAGCAGCTTAAGTACTAGCGGGTCCTACAATGAGCAGTTCTTC.